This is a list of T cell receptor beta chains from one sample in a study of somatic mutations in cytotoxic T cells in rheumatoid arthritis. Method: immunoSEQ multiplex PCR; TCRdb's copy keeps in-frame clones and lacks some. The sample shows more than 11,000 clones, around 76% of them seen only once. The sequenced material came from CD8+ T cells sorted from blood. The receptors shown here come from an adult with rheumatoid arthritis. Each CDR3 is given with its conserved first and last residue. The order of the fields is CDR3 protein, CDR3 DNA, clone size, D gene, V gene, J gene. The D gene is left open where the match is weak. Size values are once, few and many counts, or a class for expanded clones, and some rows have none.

CASSPRTGGDYGTQYF	TGTGCCAGCAGCCCGAGGACAGGGGGTGACTATGGGACCCAGTACTTC	once	TRBD1	TRBV7-9	TRBJ2-5
CASSLFSGGNQETQYF	TGTGCCAGCAGCTTGTTTAGCGGGGGGAATCAAGAGACCCAGTACTTC	-	TRBD2	TRBV5-4	TRBJ2-5
CASSPGQGIYGYTF	TGTGCCAGCAGCCCGGGACAGGGAATCTATGGCTACACCTTC	-	TRBD1	TRBV7-6	TRBJ1-2
CASSLPGGLGTDTQYF	TGTGCCAGCAGCCTCCCCGGAGGGTTGGGAACAGATACGCAGTATTTT	few	-	TRBV7-9	TRBJ2-3
CASSASGGRAKTQYF	TGTGCCAGCTCAGCTAGCGGGGGCCGTGCAAAGACCCAGTACTTC	-	TRBD2	TRBV18	TRBJ2-5
CASSFGRDRVF	TGTGCCAGCAGTTTCGGGCGGGACAGGGTGTTT	few	TRBD1	TRBV28	TRBJ1-4
CASSRRTGATPKYNEQFF	TGTGCCAGCAGCCGACGGACAGGGGCGACCCCAAAATACAATGAGCAGTTCTTC	-	TRBD1	TRBV7-9	TRBJ2-1
CAISAQGDEQYF	TGTGCCATCAGCGCACAGGGGGACGAGCAGTACTTC	-	TRBD1	TRBV10-3	TRBJ2-7
CASSINTGAIYEQYF	TGTGCCAGTAGTATAAATACAGGCGCAATCTACGAGCAGTACTTC	-	-	TRBV19	TRBJ2-7
CASSQAGPDTQYF	TGTGCCAGCAGCCAAGCCGGCCCAGATACGCAGTATTTT	-	-	TRBV14	TRBJ2-3
CASSLAGPQETQYF	TGTGCCAGCAGCTTAGCGGGACCTCAAGAGACCCAGTACTTC	-	-	TRBV11-1	TRBJ2-5
CASSLLQNNEKLFF	TGTGCCAGCAGTTTATTACAGAATAATGAAAAACTGTTTTTT	-	-	TRBV28	TRBJ1-4
CASSIVPWAKNIQYF	TGTGCCAGTAGTATAGTCCCCTGGGCCAAAAACATTCAGTACTTC	-	-	TRBV19	TRBJ2-4
CASSPALQEKLFF	TGTGCCAGCAGCCCCGCTCTGCAAGAAAAACTGTTTTTT	-	-	TRBV5-5	TRBJ1-4
CASSPRGRKDQPQHF	TGTGCCAGTAGTCCAAGGGGGCGAAAGGATCAGCCCCAGCATTTT	-	TRBD1	TRBV19	TRBJ1-5
CASSSILELAGEQYF	TGTGCCAGCAGCTCGATACTTGAATTGGCGGGGGAGCAGTACTTC	few	-	TRBV7-9	TRBJ2-7
CASSAPTDILYYGYTF	TGTGCCAGCTCAGCTCCGACGGACATCCTCTACTATGGCTACACCTTC	few	-	TRBV18	TRBJ1-2
CASSLGLSDTQYF	TGTGCCAGCAGCTTAGGGTTGTCAGATACGCAGTATTTT	-	-	TRBV7-2	TRBJ2-3
CASSRDLTYEQYF	TGTGCCAGCAGCAGGGACTTAACTTACGAGCAGTACTTC	-	-	TRBV7-9	TRBJ2-7
CASSLVSTGELFF	TGTGCCAGCAGCTTAGTTTCGACCGGGGAGCTGTTTTTT	-	-	TRBV7-2	TRBJ2-2
CASSLTLAGITGELFF	TGTGCCAGCAGCTTAACGTTGGCAGGGATCACCGGGGAGCTGTTTTTT	-	-	TRBV7-3	TRBJ2-2
CASSPRAGGLRYTEAFF	TGTGCCAGCAGCCCAAGGGCAGGGGGCTTGAGATACACTGAAGCTTTCTTT	-	TRBD1	TRBV11-2	TRBJ1-1
CASSPKRAYWMGELFF	TGTGCCAGCAGCCCCAAAAGGGCCTATTGGATGGGGGAGCTGTTTTTT	-	-	TRBV14	TRBJ2-2
CATRQGNQPQHF	TGCGCCACACGACAGGGCAATCAGCCCCAGCATTTT	-	-	TRBV10-2	TRBJ1-5
CASSSMTSGPSGELFF	TGTGCCAGCAGCTCCATGACTAGCGGGCCTTCCGGGGAGCTGTTTTTT	-	TRBD2	TRBV7-3	TRBJ2-2
CASSDGTAPYEQYF	TGTGCCAGCAGCGACGGGACGGCTCCCTACGAGCAGTACTTC	-	-	TRBV7-8	TRBJ2-7
CASSYGTAAYEQYF	TGTGCCAGCAGTTACGGGACAGCCGCCTACGAGCAGTACTTC	-	TRBD1	TRBV6-6	TRBJ2-7
CASSQTGYNEQFF	TGCGCCAGCAGCCAGACAGGTTACAATGAGCAGTTCTTC	-	-	TRBV4-1	TRBJ2-1
CASSRGRADTQYF	TGCGCCAGCAGCCGCGGGAGGGCAGATACGCAGTATTTT	-	TRBD2	TRBV4-1	TRBJ2-3
CASSEGWGAEQYF	TGTGCCAGCAGTGAGGGCTGGGGGGCCGAGCAGTACTTC	-	-	TRBV6-1	TRBJ2-7
CASSFGGYEQYF	TGTGCCAGCAGCTTTGGCGGCTACGAGCAGTACTTC	few	-	TRBV11-2	TRBJ2-7
CASSLGTAGELFF	TGCGCCAGCAGTTTGGGGACAGCCGGGGAGCTGTTTTTT	-	TRBD1	TRBV10-2	TRBJ2-2
CASSEGTSIGTGELFF	TGTGCCAGCAGTGAAGGGACTAGCATCGGCACCGGGGAGCTGTTTTTT	-	TRBD2	TRBV2	TRBJ2-2
CASSLPLWERESNEQFF	TGTGCCAGCAGTTTGCCCCTCTGGGAGCGGGAAAGCAATGAGCAGTTCTTC	-	TRBD2	TRBV28	TRBJ2-1
CAISGTAVINYGYTF	TGTGCCATCTCCGGGACAGCGGTTATTAACTATGGCTACACCTTC	-	TRBD1	TRBV10-3	TRBJ1-2